The 16 T cell receptor beta chains in this list originate from one sample, sequenced in a study of PD-1 blockade in classical Hodgkin lymphoma. Each patient's relapse followed autologous stem cell transplantation, and brentuximab vedotin exposure varied. Libraries were prepared by immunoSEQ multiplex PCR; TCRdb keeps only in-frame clonotypes and omits some of them. This repertoire shows under 25,000 clones, over 60% found once; its top ten account for about 18%. This specimen consisted of peripheral blood mononuclear cells (PBMCs), obtained before the second cycle of nivolumab. The origin of the receptors is a human donor with classical Hodgkin lymphoma.

J is TRBJ2-2 and V is TRBV7-9; 10 bases align to TRBD1. Per the germline V gene, CDR1 is SEHNR and CDR2 is FQNEAQ (reference sequence). With V trimmed by 0 bases and J by 6 bases, 4 bases remained unmatched. The CDR3 extends over 16 amino acids. Here the CDR3 reads CASSLALTGGPGELFF. CDR3 nucleotide sequence: TGTGCCAGCAGCTTAGCTCTGACAGGGGGCCCCGGGGAGCTGTTTTTT.

Only one count was recorded for this clone. V is TRBV18 and J is TRBJ2-4; D call uncertain. Germline V gene lookup returns CDR1 KGHSH and CDR2 LQKENI. The CDR3 length is 14 residues. V was shortened by 6 bases and J by 6 bases, with 15 bases between the two germline ends. The CDR3 DNA reads TGTGCCAGCTCCCAACCGGGCCCTCCAAACATTCAGTACTTC. Its translation: CASSQPGPPNIQYF.

This chain links TRBV5-1 with TRBJ2-5; 9 bases line up with TRBD2. There are 16 residues in the CDR3. J was trimmed by 5 bases and V by 7 bases; bases with no gene match: 15. Germline V CDR1 and CDR2: SGHRS, YFSETQ. The CDR3 reads CASVKSLAGMGETQYF. DNA for the CDR3: TGCGCCAGCGTCAAATCCCTAGCGGGAATGGGGGAGACCCAGTACTTC.

The rearrangement joins TRBV5-4 to TRBJ2-3; 10 nucleotides match TRBD1. Germline lookup yields CDR1 SGHNT and CDR2 YYREEE (reference sequence). There are 15 residues in the CDR3. Trimming took 5 bases from V and 2 from J; bases not matched to a gene: 5. CDR3 residues: CASSSGTGDTDTQYF. The CDR3 DNA reads TGTGCCAGCAGTTCTGGGACAGGGGACACAGATACGCAGTATTTT.

The chain carries TRBV6-4 and TRBJ1-5, with TRBD1 identical over 7 bases. This CDR3 is 19 amino acids long. Germline values: CDR1 MRHNA, CDR2 SNTAGT. Trimming cost V 0 bases and J 2 bases; bases outside gene matches: 13. The CDR3 nucleotides are TGTGCCAGCAGTGACTCACCCCAACTGACAGGGATGGGCAATCAGCCCCAGCATTTT. This sequence encodes CASSDSPQLTGMGNQPQHF.

As regards this clone: Other DNA sequences of this sample code for an identical CDR3. The chain carries TRBV29-1 and TRBJ2-3, with D perhaps TRBD2 (6 bases). The V and J ends lost 2 bases and 3 bases respectively, with 15 bases between them. CDR3 length equals 15 residues. The germline CDR1 and CDR2 sequences are SQVTM and ANQGSEA. The CDR3 bases are TGCAGCGTTGAATCAGGCGGGATGGGTACAGATACGCAGTATTTT. Amino acid sequence: CSVESGGMGTDTQYF.

The chain carries TRBV27 and TRBJ2-3, with D possibly matching TRBD1 (5 bases). Per the germline V gene, CDR1 is MNHEY and CDR2 is SMNVEV (reference sequence). The CDR3 is made up of 17 amino acids. Trimming pared 5 bases from V and 2 bases from J, leaving 20 bases between. CDR3 residues: CASSPLGYSRDTDTQYF. In DNA, the CDR3 is TGTGCCAGCAGTCCCCTCGGGTACTCCAGGGACACAGATACGCAGTATTTT.

This chain links TRBV28 with TRBJ2-3; D perhaps matches TRBD2 (5 bases). V lost 3 bases and J 5 bases, leaving 12 bases between the germline ends. Germline V gene lookup returns CDR1 MDHEN and CDR2 SYDVKM. CDR3 size: 14 residues. CDR3 nucleotide sequence: TGTGCCAGCAGTTTTCGTGTCAGCGGAGATACGCAGTATTTT. Protein: CASSFRVSGDTQYF.

This clone is judged medium-sized (0.01 to 0.1%). The rearrangement joins TRBV19 to TRBJ2-2; D might be TRBD2 (5 bases). Germline-derived CDR1 and CDR2 are LNHDA and SQIVND (reference sequence). The CDR3 length is 13 residues. V was clipped by 1 base and J by 8 bases, with 8 bases between them. Here the CDR3 reads CASSIAAEGELFF. CDR3 DNA: TGTGCCAGTAGTATAGCAGCGGAAGGGGAGCTGTTTTTT. Together with reference TRBV19 and TRBJ2-2, the CDR3 gives the full variable domain: DGGITQSPKYLFRKEGQNVTLSCEQNLNHDAMYWYRQDPGQGLRLIYYSQIVNDFQKGDIAEGYSVSREKKESFPLTVTSAQKNPTAFYLCASSIAAEGELFFGEGSRLTVL.

The chain is built from TRBV15 and TRBJ2-1; 10 bases line up with TRBD2. Trimming at V came to 0 bases and at J to 4 bases, leaving 3 bases not matched to a gene. The CDR3 runs 16 residues. Germline V gives CDR1 LNHNV, CDR2 YYDKDF (reference sequence). The CDR3 loop reads CATSREDSGRYNEQFF. CDR3 in DNA: TGTGCCACCAGCAGAGAGGATAGCGGGAGGTACAATGAGCAGTTCTTC.

The CDR3 nucleotides read TGCGCCAGCAGCTTGGCAAGTGCCGGGGTAAATGAAAAACTGTTTTTT. Translation gives CASSLASAGVNEKLFF. The V call is TRBV5-1, the J call TRBJ1-4; D is unresolved. Germline CDR1 is SGHRS and CDR2 is YFSETQ. This CDR3 comprises 16 residues. With 0 bases removed from V and 5 bases from J, the gap between germline ends came to 14 bases.

To note about this clone: The sample holds other DNA sequences that translate to the same CDR3. The CDR3: CSVEGGDTQYF. CDR3 bases: TGCAGCGTTGAAGGGGGTGATACGCAGTATTTT. The rearrangement uses TRBV29-1 and TRBJ2-3; D uncertain. The CDR3 has 11 residues. Trimming shortened V by 1 base and J by 6 bases, and 5 bases separated the two germline ends. Germline lookup yields CDR1 SQVTM and CDR2 ANQGSEA.

This chain connects TRBV5-5 to TRBJ2-1, with D unresolved. V was clipped by 6 bases and J by 3 bases, with 10 bases between them. The germline V gene encodes CDR1 SGHKS and CDR2 YYEKEE (reference sequence). The CDR3 sequence is 13 residues long. This chain's CDR3 is CASTGTFYNEQFF. The CDR3 DNA sequence: TGTGCCAGCACGGGCACGTTCTACAATGAGCAGTTCTTC.

In DNA, the CDR3 is TGTGCCAGCAGTGACAGTGGCTATGGCTACACCTTC. Translating gives CASSDSGYGYTF. This rearrangement joins TRBV5-4 to TRBJ1-2; D is possibly TRBD1 (5 bases). The V end was cut by 5 bases, the J end by 4 bases, with 9 bases between. CDR3 length: 12 amino acids. Per the germline V gene, CDR1 is SGHNT and CDR2 is YYREEE (reference sequence).

This rearrangement joins TRBV6-6 to TRBJ2-1; 9 bases align to TRBD2. V lost 7 bases and J lost 2; bases outside the gene matches: 9. The germline CDR1 and CDR2 sequences are MNHNY and SVGAGI (reference sequence). The CDR3 is 16 residues long. Written as DNA, the CDR3 is TGTGCCAGCACCAGTTTAGCGGGAGTCCCCTACAATGAGCAGTTCTTC. Translated, it gives CASTSLAGVPYNEQFF.

The chain carries TRBV6-1 and TRBJ1-2; the D gene is possibly TRBD1 (6 bases). This CDR3 has 12 amino acids. Trimming left V 6 bases short and J 2 bases short, with 7 bases between. Germline V lookup: CDR1 MNHNS, CDR2 SASEGT. The DNA of the CDR3 is TGTGCCAGCAGGAGGGGGAACTATGGCTACACCTTC. It is translated as CASRRGNYGYTF.